This passage covers 4 T cell receptor beta chains from one sample sequenced in a study of blood T cells in healthy people across ages. Primed by a sample-barcoded 5' primer and a J-beta primer mix, a second PCR proceeded for 7 to 11 cycles. From the 5' RACE reads, TCRdb called clonotypes with MiXCR, one entry per CDR3 protein. The repertoire holds under 1,000,000 distinct CDR3 sequences, with less than 60% as singletons. Sequenced: blood. The source is a man older than 75 in good health.

About this clonotype: A much more abundant neighbour one base away suggests this may be a read error. The chain recombines TRBV28 with TRBJ2-5; 10 positions agree with TRBD2. The CDR3 has 16 amino acids. Germline-derived CDR1 and CDR2 are MDHEN and SYDVKM. CDR3 residues: CGSSSLLAGNQETQYF. In DNA form, the CDR3 reads TGTGGCAGCAGTTCCTTACTAGCGGGAAACCAAGAGACCCAGTACTTC. The variable domain in full, completed from reference TRBV28 and TRBJ2-5, reads DVKVTQSSRYLVKRTGEKVFLECVQDMDHENMFWYRQDPGLGLRLIYFSYDVKMKEKGDIPEGYSVSREKKERFSLILESASTNQTSMYLCGSSSLLAGNQETQYFGPGTRLLVL.

The rearrangement joins TRBV5-1 to TRBJ2-7, with 11 bases that match TRBD1. The CDR3 runs to 15 residues. Germline V gives CDR1 SGHRS, CDR2 YFSETQ. Trimming cost V 6 bases and J 7 bases; bases outside gene matches: 12. As DNA, the CDR3 is TGCGCCAGCAAACCCGGACAGGGGGCGCACAATGAGCAGTACTTC. Encoded protein: CASKPGQGAHNEQYF.

This clonotype was detected a few times. The V call is TRBV20-1, the J call TRBJ2-5, with TRBD1 matching 8 bases. The DNA matches TRBJ2-7 better at its end, which makes the J call doubtful. The V gene's germline CDR1 is DFQATT and CDR2 SNEGSKA (reference sequence). This CDR3 region has 14 residues. The CDR3: CSAREIGQGCEQYF. For the CDR3, the DNA is TGCAGTGCTAGAGAAATTGGACAGGGATGCGAGCAGTACTTC.

Concerning this clonotype itself: A single base separates this from a much larger clone, so it may be a read error. The chain has TRBV20-1 and TRBJ2-7; 8 positions agree with TRBD2. CDR1 is DFQATT and CDR2 is SNEGSKA in the germline V gene (reference sequence). The CDR3 totals 13 residues. The V gene end was trimmed by 8 bases and the J gene end by 8 bases; junction bases not matched to a gene: 14. Here the CDR3 DNA reads TGCAGTACTCTTAGCGGGGAACTTTTACAGCAGTACTTC. As protein: CSTLSGELLQQYF.